This T cell receptor beta chain was sequenced in a study of T-cell reconstitution after alpha-beta-depleted transplantation in children. General study points: Some patients owed their high day-60 TCRbeta diversity to surviving recipient T cells and thymic progenitors. About two months after transplant, alpha-beta T cells reportedly came from several hundred expanded graft clones. When one year had passed after transplant, most T-cell counts and diversity came from newly produced T cells.

The library targeted TCRbeta and was prepared with unique molecular identifiers. TCRdb redid the calling of the PCR reads with MiXCR, one entry per CDR3 protein. The sample gives hundreds of thousands of distinct CDR3 sequences, about a quarter of which show up once; roughly 2.5% is in the top ten. In this sample, this clonotype turned up a few times. The antigen is not known. The sample here was PBMCs, taken before TCRalphabeta/CD19-depleted stem cell transplant. The origin of this receptor is a girl under 10 years old with Fanconi anemia, due to receive a stem cell transplant.

The CDR3 DNA reads as TGCAGCGTTGCCTGGACTAACGAGCAGTACTTC. Its translation: CSVAWTNEQYF. V is TRBV29-1 and J is TRBJ2-7; D may be TRBD2 (6 bases). The germline V gene has CDR1 SQVTM and CDR2 ANQGSEA. Between the trimmed V and J ends, which lost 4 bases and 5 bases, there was a span of 9 bases. The CDR3 loop spans 11 amino acids.